The rows below give T cell receptor beta chains drawn from one sample of a study of CD4 and CD8 cells across lung adenocarcinoma regions. Each CDR3 protein gets one entry after TCRdb re-called the PCR reads with MiXCR. The table includes approximately 24,000 distinct CDR3 sequences, more than 40% detected once. The material sequenced was CD8+ T cells from the center of a lung tumor. The receptors derive from a male donor with lung adenocarcinoma. The CD4 and CD8 labels of this study may be unreliable. CDR3s include the opening cysteine and the closing phenylalanine or tryptophan. Each record gives: CDR3 protein, CDR3 DNA, V gene, D gene, clone size, J gene. The D gene is left open where the match is weak. Some rows mark clone size as missing; the rest say once, few, many or name a class of expanded clone.

CDR3: CASSHSGSSDTQYF
DNA: TGTGCCAGCAGCCACAGCGGGAGTTCAGATACGCAGTATTTT
V: TRBV3-1
D: TRBD2
size: many
J: TRBJ2-3

CDR3: CASSGRPEGTGKLFF
DNA: TGTGCCAGCAGCGGACGGCCTGAGGGGACCGGTAAGCTGTTTTTT
V: TRBV6-1
D: NA
size: NA
J: TRBJ2-2

CDR3: CARGGGGGDQDTQYF
DNA: TGTGCCAGGGGGGGCGGGGGCGGAGACCAAGATACCCAGTACTTC
V: TRBV6-1
D: NA
size: NA
J: TRBJ2-5

CDR3: CAGLGGRDQNTQYF
DNA: TGCGCGGGGCTCGGGGGCCGTGACCAAAACACCCAGTACTTC
V: TRBV10-2
D: NA
size: NA
J: TRBJ2-4

CDR3: CASSLEGRATETQYF
DNA: TGCGCCAGCAGCTTGGAAGGCAGGGCGACAGAGACCCAGTACTTC
V: TRBV5-1
D: NA
size: NA
J: TRBJ2-5

CDR3: CGGTGRRAKNTQYF
DNA: TGCGGCGGCACGGGCAGGCGAGCCAAAAATACGCAGTACTTC
V: TRBV10-1
D: NA
size: few
J: TRBJ2-7

CDR3: CASSLWGGTGQYF
DNA: TGTGCCAGCAGCTTATGGGGAGGGACAGGACAGTACTTC
V: TRBV11-2
D: NA
size: NA
J: TRBJ2-5

CDR3: CASRNLAGVGEQFF
DNA: TGTGCCAGCAGAAACCTAGCGGGAGTGGGGGAGCAGTTCTTC
V: TRBV25-1
D: TRBD2
size: few
J: TRBJ2-1

CDR3: CASAMELGGQETQYF
DNA: TGTGCCAGCGCCATGGAACTTGGGGGGCAAGAGACCCAGTACTTC
V: TRBV6-1
D: NA
size: many
J: TRBJ2-5

CDR3: CATTRDPRGVNEQYF
DNA: TGTGCCACCACCAGAGATCCGAGGGGCGTTAACGAGCAGTACTTC
V: TRBV15
D: NA
size: once
J: TRBJ2-7

CDR3: CASSPSRGQTQYF
DNA: TGTGCCAGCAGTCCCTCCAGGGGACAGACCCAGTACTTC
V: TRBV27
D: NA
size: many
J: TRBJ2-5

CDR3: CASSEIRDGRYGYTF
DNA: TGCGCCAGCAGTGAGATCCGGGACGGACGCTATGGCTACACCTTC
V: TRBV10-2
D: NA
size: NA
J: TRBJ1-2

CDR3: CAMGRQAVRTGEQYF
DNA: TGTGCCATGGGCCGACAGGCTGTGAGGACCGGGGAGCAGTATTTT
V: TRBV10-3
D: NA
size: NA
J: TRBJ2-3

CDR3: CASSTRNRLAGGIGNEQFF
DNA: TGTGCCAGCAGCACTCGAAATCGACTAGCGGGGGGGATTGGCAATGAGCAGTTCTTC
V: TRBV7-2
D: TRBD2
size: medium-sized
J: TRBJ2-1

CDR3: CAGRQDKRTQYF
DNA: TGCGCCGGCCGCCAAGATAAACGCACGCAGTATTTT
V: TRBV4-3
D: NA
size: NA
J: TRBJ2-3

CDR3: CASSPSAFELEQFF
DNA: TGTGCCAGCAGTCCAAGCGCCTTCGAGTTGGAGCAGTTCTTC
V: TRBV12-3/TRBV12-4
D: NA
size: many
J: TRBJ2-1

CDR3: CASSRTETNNSPLHF
DNA: TGTGCCAGCAGTCGAACGGAGACAAATAATTCACCCCTCCACTTT
V: TRBV6-1
D: NA
size: few
J: TRBJ1-6

CDR3: CASSPAIGGSSLLYNEQFF
DNA: TGTGCCAGCAGTCCCGCAATTGGAGGGTCTAGCCTCCTTTACAATGAGCAGTTCTTC
V: TRBV7-6
D: NA
size: few
J: TRBJ2-1

CDR3: CASSKRQGLAKNIQYF
DNA: TGTGCCAGCAGTAAACGACAGGGATTAGCCAAAAACATTCAGTACTTC
V: TRBV27
D: TRBD1
size: medium-sized
J: TRBJ2-4

CDR3: CASSVGGGTYNEQFF
DNA: TGTGCCAGCAGTGTCGGCGGGGGCACCTACAATGAGCAGTTCTTC
V: TRBV6-4
D: NA
size: few
J: TRBJ2-1

CDR3: CAISGQGANEQFF
DNA: TGTGCCATCAGTGGACAGGGGGCGAATGAGCAGTTCTTC
V: TRBV10-3
D: TRBD1
size: many
J: TRBJ2-1

CDR3: CATSPAGADQETQYF
DNA: TGTGCCACGAGCCCAGCGGGCGCGGACCAAGAGACCCAGTACTTC
V: TRBV27
D: NA
size: NA
J: TRBJ2-5

CDR3: CAAGFGGGVQETQYF
DNA: TGTGCCGCGGGGTTCGGGGGGGGTGTACAAGAGACGCAGTATTTC
V: TRBV7-2
D: TRBD2
size: NA
J: TRBJ2-3

CDR3: CASGSLGTDTQYF
DNA: TGTGCCAGTGGGAGCTTGGGCACAGATACGCAGTATTTT
V: TRBV7-2
D: NA
size: medium-sized
J: TRBJ2-3